This note documents a single T cell receptor (beta chain) sequence. This sample was taken from a study of shared clonotypes between healthy human individuals. This CDR3 spans 16 amino acids. Germline CDR1 SEHNR, CDR2 FQNEAQ (reference sequence). Trimming stripped 4 bases from V and 3 bases from J, with 18 bases between. Method: immunoSEQ multiplex PCR; TCRdb's copy keeps in-frame clones and lacks some. Altogether roughly 2 million clones are present, almost 96% being singletons, with the ten largest covering 0.1% to 0.15%. The source is a man younger than 35 in good health. The sample was naive CD4+ T cells sorted from blood. Subset in this sample: CD45RA+ positively selected. This rearrangement joins TRBV7-9 to TRBJ2-5, with D perhaps matching TRBD1 or TRBD2 (7 bases each). CDR3 nucleotides: TGTGCCAGCAGCTCGCTCCGAGCGGGGACAGAAGAGACCCAGTACTTC. It specifies CASSSLRAGTEETQYF.